Below, one TCR beta chain is given with its context. No antigen is known for it. This entry comes from a study of blood T cells in healthy people across ages. It was with a sample-barcoded 5' primer and a J-beta primer mix that a second PCR of roughly 7 to 12 cycles was run. MiXCR was run by TCRdb on the 5' RACE reads, yielding one entry per CDR3 protein. The sample has about 510,000 distinct CDR3 sequences; 27% are singletons. Notes on the study in general: Observed TCR beta diversity per million T cells went down as age went up. This fall followed a roughly linear course with age.

These records were also assigned to another study, of T cells of mothers and their children. According to that study: Thymic selection molds TCR recombination products alike in related and unrelated pairs.

The sequenced sample consisted of blood. This receptor was taken from a boy aged 2 to 10 in good health.

The CDR3 DNA reads TGCGCCAGCAGCTTCGGGGCTTGGGATACGCAGTATTTT. This translates into CASSFGAWDTQYF. The gene calls are TRBV5-1 and TRBJ2-3, with D perhaps given as TRBD1 or TRBD2 (5 bases each). The germline gives CDR1 SGHRS, CDR2 YFSETQ. V lost 2 bases, J lost 6 bases, and 10 bases lay in between. This CDR3 is built from 13 residues. The full variable domain, with the rest looked up from reference TRBV5-1 and TRBJ2-3, is KAGVTQTPRYLIKTRGQQVTLSCSPISGHRSVSWYQQTPGQGLQFLFEYFSETQRNKGNFPGRFSGRQFSNSRSEMNVSTLELGDSALYLCASSFGAWDTQYFGPGTRLTVL.